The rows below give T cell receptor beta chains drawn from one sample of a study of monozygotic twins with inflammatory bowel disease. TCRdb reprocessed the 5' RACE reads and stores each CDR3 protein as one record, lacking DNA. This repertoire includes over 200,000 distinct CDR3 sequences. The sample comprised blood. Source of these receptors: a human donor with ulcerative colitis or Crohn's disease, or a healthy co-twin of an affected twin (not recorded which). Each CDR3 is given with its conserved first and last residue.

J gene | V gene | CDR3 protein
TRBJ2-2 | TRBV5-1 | CASQPGGFTGELFF
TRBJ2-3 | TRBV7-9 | CASSNTDRDGTDTQYF
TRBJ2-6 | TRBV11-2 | CASSVLWGSGANVLTF
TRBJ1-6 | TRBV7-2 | CASSFRSNRNSPLHF
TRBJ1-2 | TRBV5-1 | CASSGQGTNYGYTF
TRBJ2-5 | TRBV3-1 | CASSQRTGGQETQYF
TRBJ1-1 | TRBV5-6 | CASSLGRGGAFF
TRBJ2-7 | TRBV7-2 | CASSLGQDTKQYF
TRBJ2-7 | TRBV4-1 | CASSQASGGAVYEQYF
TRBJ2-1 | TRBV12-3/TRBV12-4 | CASSLWGGASYNEQFF
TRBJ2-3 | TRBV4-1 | CASSQGLARRDTQYF
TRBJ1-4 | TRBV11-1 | CASRAQALGGTTNEKLFF
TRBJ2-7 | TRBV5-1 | CASSLDSGEQYF
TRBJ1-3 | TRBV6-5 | CASSYTGLTSGNTIYF
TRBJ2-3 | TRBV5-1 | CASSPGLRSDTQYF
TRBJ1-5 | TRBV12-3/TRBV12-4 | CASSLGRAYNQPQHF
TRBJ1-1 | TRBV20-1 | CSAPDRGLTEAFF
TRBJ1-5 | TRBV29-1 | CSAGSVNQPQHF
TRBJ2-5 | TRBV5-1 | CASSRVGQIQETQYF
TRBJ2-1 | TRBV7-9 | CASSSTTGTAEQFF
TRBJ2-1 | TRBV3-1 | CASSQATSGGYEQFF
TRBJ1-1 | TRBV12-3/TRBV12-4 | CASSPLPGTEAFF
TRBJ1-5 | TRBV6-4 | CASSAGEGNQPQHF
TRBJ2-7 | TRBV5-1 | CASSLYPVGSYEQYF
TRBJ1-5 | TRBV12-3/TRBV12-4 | CASSTGQGWNQPQHF
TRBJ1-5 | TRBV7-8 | CASSLEGQGSNQPQHF
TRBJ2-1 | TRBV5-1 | CASSPAAGTFSYNEQFF
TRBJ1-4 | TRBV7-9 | CASSFPPLRGVSEKLFF
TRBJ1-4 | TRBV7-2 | CASSPGQAGEKLFF
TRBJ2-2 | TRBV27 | CASSLAGGKTGELFF
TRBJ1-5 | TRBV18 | CASLGGPMAGNQPQHF
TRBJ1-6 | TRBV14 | CASSPRQGYSPLHF
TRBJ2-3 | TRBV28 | CASSLQEGTDTQYF
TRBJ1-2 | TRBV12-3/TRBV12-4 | CASTWDRGMGGYTF
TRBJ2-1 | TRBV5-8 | CASRGTRPYNEQFF
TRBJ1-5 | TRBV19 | CASSRGFQPQHF
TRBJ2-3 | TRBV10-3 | CAIRDIAGGQDTQYF
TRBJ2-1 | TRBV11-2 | CASSYALSGGSNEQFF
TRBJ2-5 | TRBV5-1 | CASSWSGTSGEETQYF
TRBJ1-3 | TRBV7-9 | CASSFRRASGNTIYF
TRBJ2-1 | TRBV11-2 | CASSLRGLGVFNNEQFF
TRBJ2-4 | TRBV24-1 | CATSDTGGFENIQYF
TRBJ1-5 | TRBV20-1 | CSARWGTDSNQPQHF
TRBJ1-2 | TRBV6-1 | CASSAAGGYGYTF
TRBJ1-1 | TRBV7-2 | CASSLGQGWGNTEAFF
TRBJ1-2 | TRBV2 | CARVQGKGKSYGYTF
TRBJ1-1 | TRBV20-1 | CSARGTVEAFF
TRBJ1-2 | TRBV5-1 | CASSLGRDRGVYGYTF
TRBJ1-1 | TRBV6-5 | CASSYLNHRVGTEAFF
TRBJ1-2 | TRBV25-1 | CASSEWGGRALGYTF
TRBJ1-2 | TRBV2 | CASKRSQAANYGYTF